The rows below give T cell receptor beta chains drawn from one sample of a study of blood T cell repertoires in COVID-19. Generated by immunoSEQ multiplex PCR, the TCRdb table keeps only in-frame clones and is missing some. The sample records 150,000 to 170,000 clones, approximately 81% being singletons. The sequencing sample was made of peripheral blood. All receptors come from a woman aged 55-70 years with COVID-19, enrolled during active disease. Each CDR3 is given with its conserved first and last residue. Fields, in order: J gene, D gene, clone size, V gene, CDR3 length, CDR3 protein, CDR3 DNA. A D gene is named only where the DNA matches it firmly. Clone size, where shown, is once, few, many, or a class for clones that have expanded.

TRBJ1-4	NA	few	TRBV19	16	CASSPGGGAPNEKLFF	TGTGCCAGTAGCCCCGGTGGGGGGGCGCCTAATGAAAAACTGTTTTTT
TRBJ1-2	NA	NA	TRBV12-3/TRBV12-4	13	CASSISINYGYTF	TGTGCCAGCAGTATCAGTATTAACTATGGCTACACCTTC
TRBJ1-3	NA	NA	TRBV19	16	CASSIPGLISGNTIYF	TGTGCCAGTAGTATCCCCGGACTGATCTCTGGAAACACCATATATTTT
TRBJ1-1	NA	NA	TRBV7-2	13	CASSSDRFTEAFF	TGTGCCAGCAGTTCCGACAGGTTCACTGAAGCTTTCTTT
TRBJ1-3	NA	NA	TRBV5-5	16	CASSLGRQNSGSTIYF	TGTGCCAGCAGCTTGGGAAGACAGAACTCTGGAAGCACCATATATTTT
TRBJ1-2	TRBD1	few	TRBV27	16	CASSSPSRQGSGGYTF	TGTGCCAGCAGTTCCCCCTCTAGACAGGGGAGTGGTGGCTACACCTTC
TRBJ1-5	TRBD1	NA	TRBV24-1	15	CATSDVGQGDQPQHF	TGTGCCACCAGTGATGTGGGACAGGGGGATCAGCCCCAGCATTTT
TRBJ1-6	TRBD1	few	TRBV3-1/TRBV3-2	17	CASSQVVHRQGNSPLHF	TGTGCCAGCAGCCAAGTCGTACACCGACAGGGTAATTCACCCCTCCACTTT
TRBJ1-2	TRBD1	NA	TRBV14	15	CASSWGQPVNYGYTF	TGTGCCAGCAGCTGGGGACAGCCCGTTAACTATGGCTACACCTTC
TRBJ1-6	NA	NA	TRBV5-1	17	CASSLDRESSYNSPLHF	TGCGCCAGCAGCCTAGACAGAGAAAGCTCCTATAATTCACCCCTCCACTTT
TRBJ1-2	TRBD1	NA	TRBV5-1	14	CASSSWTGGYGYTF	TGCGCCAGCAGCTCCTGGACAGGGGGCTATGGCTACACCTTC
TRBJ1-3	NA	once	TRBV6-6	14	CASRVDSSGNTIYF	TGTGCCAGCAGAGTCGACAGCTCTGGAAACACCATATATTTT
TRBJ2-7	TRBD2	NA	TRBV10-3	14	CASATSGRNHEQYF	TGTGCCTCCGCCACTAGCGGGAGAAACCACGAGCAGTATTTC
TRBJ2-2	TRBD2	few	TRBV20-1	15	CSASAPSGYTGELFF	TGCAGTGCTAGTGCGCCTAGCGGGTACACCGGGGAGCTGTTTTTT
TRBJ2-1	TRBD2	once	TRBV10-3	16	CAISKGGTSGSGEQFF	TGTGCCATCAGCAAGGGAGGGACTAGCGGGAGCGGTGAGCAGTTCTTC
TRBJ1-5	NA	NA	TRBV7-8	15	CASREGASSNQPQHF	TGTGCCAGCAGAGAAGGGGCCAGTAGCAATCAGCCCCAGCATTTT
TRBJ1-2	NA	many	TRBV29-1	13	CSVEASAEGGYTF	TGCAGCGTTGAAGCCTCCGCGGAAGGTGGCTACACCTTC
TRBJ2-7	NA	NA	TRBV6-1	16	CASSDRRRAVSYEQYF	TGTGCCAGCAGTGATCGACGTCGAGCGGTAAGCTACGAGCAGTACTTC
TRBJ1-5	TRBD1	NA	TRBV2	14	CASSPTGGVQPQHF	TGTGCCAGCAGCCCGACAGGGGGAGTGCAGCCCCAGCATTTT
TRBJ2-7	TRBD1	NA	TRBV6-5	15	CASSTRTGSPYEQYF	TGTGCCAGCAGTACCCGGACAGGGTCCCCCTACGAGCAGTACTTC
TRBJ2-3	TRBD2	NA	TRBV27	15	CASSFRTSGTDTQYF	TGTGCCAGCAGTTTCCGGACTAGCGGCACAGATACGCAGTATTTT
TRBJ1-2	NA	NA	TRBV14	13	CASSQGTHYGYTF	TGTGCCAGCAGCCAGGGCACGCACTATGGCTACACCTTC